A single sample gave rise to the 22 T cell receptor beta chains below, sequenced in a study of T cell changes during pregnancy in multiple sclerosis. Here immunoSEQ multiplex PCR was the method, and the copy in TCRdb shows in-frame clones only, minus some. The table has tens of thousands of clones, about 89% seen once. The sample was CD4+ T cells from peripheral blood mononuclear cells, taken before pregnancy. Every receptor here comes from a female donor with multiple sclerosis, enrolled in a pregnancy study.

J is TRBJ1-2 and V is TRBV20-1; no reliable D call. The CDR3 extends over 11 amino acids. The ends were cut back, 3 bases at V and 8 bases at J, with 10 bases in the middle. Germline CDR1 reads DFQATT; CDR2 reads SNEGSKA (reference sequence). The DNA for the CDR3 is TGCAGTGCTAGCGCGGGATCAGGCTACACCTTC. Its protein product is CSASAGSGYTF.

V and J are TRBV10-2 and TRBJ1-4, with TRBD1 matching over 7 bases. This CDR3 is built from 14 residues. Germline trimming cut 6 bases from V and 5 bases from J; bases unmatched to any gene: 6. Germline CDR1 reads WSHSY; CDR2 reads SAAADI. CDR3 residues: CASRQGIGNEKLFF. The CDR3 DNA is TGCGCCAGCAGACAGGGGATCGGAAATGAAAAACTGTTTTTT.

In DNA form, the CDR3 reads TGTGCCAGCAGTTCGGGACAGGGTGTGTTCATGTGGGATGGCTACACCTTC. This translates into CASSSGQGVFMWDGYTF. The genes are TRBV28 and TRBJ1-2, with 9 positions matching TRBD1. V lost 4 bases, J lost 6 bases, and 15 bases stayed unmatched. CDR3 length: 17 amino acids. Per germline, CDR1 MDHEN and CDR2 SYDVKM.

This clone occurred once. V and J are TRBV5-8 and TRBJ2-2, with D possibly TRBD1 on 6 matching bases. Deletions cut 4 bases from V and 2 bases from J, with 12 bases between. Germline CDR1 SGHTS, CDR2 YDEGEE. The CDR3 covers 15 residues. The CDR3 coding sequence is TGTGCCAGCAGCCCCGGGGACATCAACACCGGGGAGCTGTTTTTT. Protein sequence: CASSPGDINTGELFF.

V usage is TRBV7-2 and J usage is TRBJ1-1; D gene unclear. Germline values: CDR1 SGHTA, CDR2 FQGNSA. The CDR3 is 14 amino acids. Deletions cut 1 base from V and 2 bases from J, with 8 bases between. The CDR3 DNA follows: TGTGCCAGCAGCTTAGTTCGCGGTAACACTGAAGCTTTCTTT. It specifies CASSLVRGNTEAFF.

The chain joins TRBV11-3 to TRBJ2-7; 9 bases are a match to TRBD1. This CDR3 has 20 residues. V lost 6 bases, J lost 0 bases, and 21 bases stayed unmatched. Germline V CDR1 and CDR2: SGHNT, YENEEA. CDR3 protein: CASSYPMDRGYSPSSYEQYF. The DNA of the CDR3 is TGTGCCAGCAGTTATCCGATGGACAGGGGTTATTCTCCTAGCTCCTACGAGCAGTACTTC.

Remarks on this clone: A junction boundary mismatches the germline segment, possibly from a read error. The V and J genes are TRBV2 and TRBJ2-7; maybe TRBD1 (6 bases). Per the germline V gene, CDR1 is SNHLY and CDR2 is FYNNEI. CDR3 length: 14 residues. The CDR3 DNA follows: TGTGCCAGCAGCCCCACAGGGTACTCCAACGAGCAGTACTTC. This translates into CASSPTGYSNEQYF. The whole variable domain, remainder taken from reference TRBV2 and TRBJ2-7, is EPEVTQTPSHQVTQMGQEVILRCVPISNHLYFYWYRQILGQKVEFLVSFYNNEISEKSEIFDDQFSVERPDGSNFTLKIRSTKLEDSAMYFCASSPTGYSNEQYFGPGTRLTVT.

The rearrangement uses TRBV7-9 and TRBJ2-7; 8 positions agree with TRBD1. Unmatched junction bases numbered 7, after V lost 5 bases and J lost 4 bases. Germline V gene sequence: CDR1 SEHNR, CDR2 FQNEAQ (reference sequence). CDR3 length: 14 residues. The CDR3 region is CASSPRQGLYEQYF. The CDR3 DNA sequence: TGTGCCAGCAGCCCGCGACAGGGGCTGTACGAGCAGTACTTC.

This clone was seen only once. The chain couples TRBV11-2 to TRBJ2-3, with D unresolved. The germline gives CDR1 SGHAT, CDR2 FQNNGV. The CDR3 runs 14 residues. The V and J ends lost 3 bases and 2 bases respectively, with 9 bases between them. CDR3 residues: CASSLRQNTDTQYF. DNA for the CDR3: TGTGCCAGCAGCTTGCGGCAGAACACAGATACGCAGTATTTT.

The gene calls are TRBV4-1 and TRBJ2-4; 10 positions match TRBD2. There are 21 residues in the CDR3. Germline trimming cut 0 bases from V and 1 base from J; bases unmatched to any gene: 15. Germline values: CDR1 MGHRA, CDR2 YSYEKL. The CDR3 DNA sequence: TGCGCCAGCAGCCAAGATTTTGGGCTAGCGGGAGTGAGTAGGGCCAAAAACATTCAGTACTTC. Amino acids: CASSQDFGLAGVSRAKNIQYF.

The V gene is TRBV7-9, the J gene TRBJ1-4; D ambiguous. Trimming cost V 0 bases and J 10 bases, with 3 bases left between them. Looked up from germline, CDR1 is SEHNR and CDR2 is FQNEAQ (reference sequence). CDR3 size: 11 residues. CDR3 sequence: CASSLARKLFF. The CDR3 DNA reads TGTGCCAGCAGCTTAGCCCGAAAACTGTTTTTT. The whole variable domain, filled in from reference TRBV7-9 and TRBJ1-4, reads DTGVSQNPRHKITKRGQNVTFRCDPISEHNRLYWYRQTLGQGPEFLTYFQNEAQLEKSRLLSDRFSAERPKGSFSTLEIQRTEQGDSAMYLCASSLARKLFFGSGTQLSVL.

The chain joins TRBV5-1 to TRBJ2-1; no clear D gene. Germline CDR1 is SGHRS and CDR2 is YFSETQ. The CDR3 has 13 residues. Trimming stripped 0 bases from V and 10 bases from J, with 11 bases between. The CDR3 loop is CASSLAAVREQFF. CDR3 nucleotide sequence: TGCGCCAGCAGCTTGGCCGCGGTGAGGGAGCAGTTCTTC. The full variable domain, its missing parts supplied by reference TRBV5-1 and TRBJ2-1, is KAGVTQTPRYLIKTRGQQVTLSCSPISGHRSVSWYQQTPGQGLQFLFEYFSETQRNKGNFPGRFSGRQFSNSRSEMNVSTLELGDSALYLCASSLAAVREQFFGPGTRLTVL.

The V and J genes are TRBV5-6 and TRBJ2-1; D may be TRBD1 (5 bases). Trimming pared 2 bases from V and 5 bases from J, leaving 14 bases between. This CDR3 has 15 residues. Germline V gene sequence: CDR1 SGHDT, CDR2 YYEEEE. The CDR3 DNA is TGTGCCAGCAGCTTTGGGCAGGGCAGGAACAATGAGCAGTTCTTC. It specifies CASSFGQGRNNEQFF. Full variable domain (missing parts from reference TRBV5-6 and TRBJ2-1): DAGVTQSPTHLIKTRGQQVTLRCSPKSGHDTVSWYQQALGQGPQFIFQYYEEEERQRGNFPDRFSGHQFPNYSSELNVNALLLGDSALYLCASSFGQGRNNEQFFGPGTRLTVL.

The rearrangement joins TRBV2 to TRBJ1-4, with 9 bases lining up with TRBD1. The V segment lost 4 bases and the J segment 7 bases; nucleotides outside the gene matches: 7. CDR3 length: 15 amino acids. Germline assignment: CDR1 SNHLY and CDR2 FYNNEI. The CDR3: CASSAPGQGSEKLFF. The DNA of the CDR3 is TGTGCCAGCAGTGCTCCGGGACAGGGAAGTGAAAAACTGTTTTTT.

The DNA for the CDR3 is TGTGCCAGCACCAAGGGGGAGCGGGGGGGCACAGATACGCAGTATTTT. Protein: CASTKGERGGTDTQYF. This rearrangement joins TRBV28 to TRBJ2-3; TRBD2 matches at 9 bases. The CDR3 totals 16 residues. J lost 1 base, V lost 7 bases, and 9 bases had no gene match. Looked up from germline, CDR1 is MDHEN and CDR2 is SYDVKM.

V gene TRBV23-1 combines with J gene TRBJ2-5; a possible D gene is TRBD1 (6 bases). TRBV23-1 is placed among ORFs of uncertain function. The CDR3 consists of 15 residues. V was clipped by 2 bases and J by 0 bases, with 10 bases between them. This CDR3 is CASSQGRTDQETQYF. The CDR3 DNA follows: TGCGCCAGCAGTCAAGGACGGACAGACCAAGAGACCCAGTACTTC.

The chain couples TRBV2 to TRBJ2-7; D uncertain. The germline V and J ends were trimmed by 6 bases and 4 bases, with 7 bases remaining between them. There are 11 residues in the CDR3. Germline V CDR1 and CDR2: SNHLY, FYNNEI. This CDR3 is CASRLLYEQYF. The CDR3 DNA sequence: TGTGCCAGCAGACTACTTTACGAGCAGTACTTC.

The chain is built from TRBV6-6 and TRBJ1-1, with D unclear. V lost 7 bases to trimming and J lost 3 bases, with 9 bases between them. The CDR3 is made up of 12 amino acids. Germline loops: CDR1 MNHNY, CDR2 SVGAGI (reference sequence). The CDR3 sequence: CASTGGDTEAFF. CDR3 nucleotides: TGTGCCAGCACCGGTGGAGACACTGAAGCTTTCTTT.

This chain links TRBV7-2 with TRBJ2-1; D may be TRBD2 (5 bases). Germline values: CDR1 SGHTA, CDR2 FQGNSA. V was pared by 2 bases and J by 1 base, with 21 bases between. CDR3 length: 19 residues. The CDR3 here is CASSLLEVGGRASYNEQFF. CDR3 in DNA: TGTGCCAGCAGCTTACTTGAAGTTGGCGGGCGGGCTTCCTACAATGAGCAGTTCTTC.

The J gene is TRBJ1-2, the V gene TRBV28; perhaps TRBD1 as D (5 bases). Germline V gene sequence: CDR1 MDHEN, CDR2 SYDVKM. The CDR3 has 15 amino acids. The V end lost 5 bases, the J end lost 4 bases, and 17 bases lay between the germline ends. As DNA, the CDR3 is TGTGCCAGCAGTGGGAGTGGGGGGTGGGGCTATGGCTACACCTTC. As protein: CASSGSGGWGYGYTF.

This clone turned up a few times. This chain uses TRBV5-1 with TRBJ1-1; the match to TRBD1 covers 7 bases. The V segment lost 4 bases and the J segment 6 bases; nucleotides outside the gene matches: 6. Germline V gene data show CDR1 as SGHRS and CDR2 as YFSETQ. The CDR3 contains 13 residues. The chain's CDR3 is CASSARGRAEAFF. CDR3 nucleotide sequence: TGCGCCAGCAGCGCAAGGGGGCGGGCTGAAGCTTTCTTT.

The V call is TRBV11-2, the J call TRBJ1-1, with 7 bases fitting TRBD1. V lost 2 bases and J lost 4; bases outside the gene matches: 7. The CDR3 is made up of 15 amino acids. Per the germline V gene, CDR1 is SGHAT and CDR2 is FQNNGV. The CDR3 DNA reads as TGTGCCAGCAGCTTAATACAGGGGTTTGGCACTGAAGCTTTCTTT. This gives the protein CASSLIQGFGTEAFF.